The source of this TCR beta chain is a study of blood T cell repertoires in COVID-19. Study-level background: The study drew acute and convalescent COVID-19 samples from the United States, Italy and Spain.

As handled by the study authors: Quantification of nucleated cells was approximated via reference gene primer amplification. The protocol was immunoSEQ multiplex PCR, while the TCRdb copy is restricted to in-frame clones and leaves out a portion. V and J calls and clone size are as listed in that table; D and trimming were resolved from the DNA. Of some 200,000 clones in the sample, 80% to 85% were seen once. CDR1 is SGHDT and CDR2 is YYEEEE in the germline V gene. V was trimmed by 5 bases and J by 7 bases, leaving 15 bases between them. The CDR3 totals 13 residues. The source of this sequence is a woman in her thirties who had recovered from COVID-19. J is TRBJ1-2 and V is TRBV5-6; D remains unclear. What was sequenced was peripheral blood. CDR3 residues: CASSHAAGGGYTF. Written as DNA, the CDR3 is TGTGCCAGCAGTCATGCAGCCGGCGGTGGCTACACCTTC.